A single T cell receptor beta chain is shown here with its context. The source of the sample is a study of identical twins. The CDR3 is 13 amino acids. Trimming pared 3 bases from V and 8 bases from J, leaving 13 bases between. Germline values: CDR1 DFQATT, CDR2 SNEGSKA (reference sequence). TCRdb independently ran MiXCR on the 5' RACE reads; one entry per CDR3 protein. The table lists over 550,000 distinct CDR3 sequences, 7% to 7.5% of them singletons. Another study also made use of these data, one on yellow fever vaccine responses in identical twins.

Input material: PBMCs. The source of this sequence is a woman younger than 30 in good health. V is TRBV20-1 and J is TRBJ1-4, with a tentative D call TRBD1 (5 bases). The CDR3 DNA is TGCAGTGCTAGGCCGGGACTCGGAGAAAAACTGTTTTTT. Its protein product is CSARPGLGEKLFF.